This T cell receptor beta chain appears in the sequencing data of a study of T cell changes during pregnancy in multiple sclerosis. A remark on this clone: Distinct nucleotide sequences in the sample also encode this CDR3.

Method: immunoSEQ multiplex PCR; TCRdb's copy keeps in-frame clones and lacks some. Here the sample spans fewer than 95,000 clones, roughly 93% being singletons. The sequence came from a female donor with multiple sclerosis, enrolled in a pregnancy study. The sequences come from peripheral blood, collected in the first trimester of pregnancy.

The CDR3 nucleotides read TGTGCCAGCTCACCAGGGCTTAATGAAAAACTGTTTTTT. Its translation: CASSPGLNEKLFF. This chain joins TRBV18 and TRBJ1-4; D is ambiguous. Germline CDR1 and CDR2: KGHSH and LQKENI. The V gene lost 2 bases and the J gene lost 4 bases, with 5 bases spanning the gap. The CDR3 consists of 13 residues.